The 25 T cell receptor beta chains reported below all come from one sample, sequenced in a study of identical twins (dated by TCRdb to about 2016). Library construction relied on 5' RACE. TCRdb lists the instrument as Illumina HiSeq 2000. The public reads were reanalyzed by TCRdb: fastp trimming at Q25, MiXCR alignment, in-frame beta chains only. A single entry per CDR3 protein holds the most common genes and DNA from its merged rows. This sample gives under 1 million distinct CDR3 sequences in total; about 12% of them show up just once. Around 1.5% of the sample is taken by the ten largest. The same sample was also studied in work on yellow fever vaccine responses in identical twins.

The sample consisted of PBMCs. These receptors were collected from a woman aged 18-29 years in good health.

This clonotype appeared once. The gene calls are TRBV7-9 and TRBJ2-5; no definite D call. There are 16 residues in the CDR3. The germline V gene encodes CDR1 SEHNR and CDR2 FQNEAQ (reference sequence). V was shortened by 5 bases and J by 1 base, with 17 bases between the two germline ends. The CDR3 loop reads CASSPSPGLTQETQYF. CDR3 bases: TGTGCCAGCAGCCCATCCCCCGGGCTAACCCAAGAGACCCAGTACTTC. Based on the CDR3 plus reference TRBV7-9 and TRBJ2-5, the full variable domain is DTGVSQNPRHKITKRGQNVTFRCDPISEHNRLYWYRQTLGQGPEFLTYFQNEAQLEKSRLLSDRFSAERPKGSFSTLEIQRTEQGDSAMYLCASSPSPGLTQETQYFGPGTRLLVL.

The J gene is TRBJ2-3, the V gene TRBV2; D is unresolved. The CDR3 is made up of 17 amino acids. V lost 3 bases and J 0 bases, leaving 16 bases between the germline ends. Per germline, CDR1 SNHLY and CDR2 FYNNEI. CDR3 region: CASSDLGYGPSTDTQYF. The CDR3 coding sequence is TGTGCCAGCAGTGATCTTGGTTACGGTCCTAGCACAGATACGCAGTATTTT.

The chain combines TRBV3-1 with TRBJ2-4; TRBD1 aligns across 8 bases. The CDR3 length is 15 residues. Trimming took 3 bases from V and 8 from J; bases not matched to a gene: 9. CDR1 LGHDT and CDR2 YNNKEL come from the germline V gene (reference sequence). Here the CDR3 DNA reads TGTGCCAGCAGCCAGGACAGGGAATCGTTGGACATTCAGTACTTC. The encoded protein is CASSQDRESLDIQYF.

The chain's CDR3 is CASSLASRGYSNQPQHF. In DNA form, the CDR3 reads TGTGCCAGCAGTTTGGCGTCGAGGGGCTATAGCAATCAGCCCCAGCATTTT. The rearrangement links TRBV12-3 or TRBV12-4 to TRBJ1-5, with D perhaps TRBD1 (5 bases). This CDR3 spans 17 amino acids. Trimming removed 3 bases at V and 0 bases at J, with 15 bases between.

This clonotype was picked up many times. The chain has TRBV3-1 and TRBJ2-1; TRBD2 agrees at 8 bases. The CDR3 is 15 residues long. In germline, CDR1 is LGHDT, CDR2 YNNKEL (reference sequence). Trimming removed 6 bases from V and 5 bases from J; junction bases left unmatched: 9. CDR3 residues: CASSSFGGVDNEQFF. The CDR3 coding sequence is TGTGCCAGCAGTTCCTTCGGGGGGGTTGACAATGAGCAGTTCTTC.

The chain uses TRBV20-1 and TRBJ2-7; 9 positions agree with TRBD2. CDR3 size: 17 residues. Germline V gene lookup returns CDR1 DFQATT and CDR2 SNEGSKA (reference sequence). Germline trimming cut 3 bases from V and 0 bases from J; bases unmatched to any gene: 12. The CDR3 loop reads CSASPSVRTSVSYEQYV. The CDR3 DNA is TGCAGTGCTAGCCCCTCCGTGAGGACTAGCGTCTCCTACGAGCAGTACGTC.

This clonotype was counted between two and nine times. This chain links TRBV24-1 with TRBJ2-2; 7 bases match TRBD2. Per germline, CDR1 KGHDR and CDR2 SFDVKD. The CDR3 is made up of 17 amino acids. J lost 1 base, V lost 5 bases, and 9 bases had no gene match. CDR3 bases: TGTGCCACCAGTGTCTTGGATTCTAGCGGGAACACCGGGGAGCTGTTTTTT. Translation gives CATSVLDSSGNTGELFF.

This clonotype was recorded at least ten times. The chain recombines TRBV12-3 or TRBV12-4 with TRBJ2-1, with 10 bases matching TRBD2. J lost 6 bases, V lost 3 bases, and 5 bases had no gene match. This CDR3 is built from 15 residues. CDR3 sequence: CASSFFSGRSNEQFF. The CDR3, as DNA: TGTGCCAGCAGTTTTTTTAGCGGGAGGTCCAATGAGCAGTTCTTC.

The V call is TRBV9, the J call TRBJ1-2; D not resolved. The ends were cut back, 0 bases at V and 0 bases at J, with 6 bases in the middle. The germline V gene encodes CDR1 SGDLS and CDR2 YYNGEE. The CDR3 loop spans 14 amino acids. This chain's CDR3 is CASSVENANYGYTF. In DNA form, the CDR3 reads TGTGCCAGCAGCGTAGAGAACGCTAACTATGGCTACACCTTC.

DNA for the CDR3: TGTGCCAGCAAGGGACTAGCGACAGATACGCAGTATTTT. This encodes CASKGLATDTQYF. The chain links TRBV28 to TRBJ2-3, with 10 bases lining up with TRBD2. CDR1 and CDR2 (germline): MDHEN, SYDVKM. There are 13 residues in the CDR3. Trimming took 7 bases from V and 3 from J; bases not matched to a gene: 1.

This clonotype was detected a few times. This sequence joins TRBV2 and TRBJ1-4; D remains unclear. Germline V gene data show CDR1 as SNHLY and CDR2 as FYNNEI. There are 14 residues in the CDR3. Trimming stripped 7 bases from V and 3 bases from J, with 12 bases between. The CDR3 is CASKADAANEKLFF. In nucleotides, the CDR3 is TGTGCCAGCAAGGCCGACGCGGCTAATGAAAAACTGTTTTTT.

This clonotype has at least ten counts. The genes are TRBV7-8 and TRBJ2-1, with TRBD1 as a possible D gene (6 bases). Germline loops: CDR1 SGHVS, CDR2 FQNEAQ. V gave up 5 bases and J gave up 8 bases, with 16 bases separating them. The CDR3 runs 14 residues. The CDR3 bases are TGTGCCAGCAGCAAGGTACTTAAGGGGGATGAGCAGTTCTTC. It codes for CASSKVLKGDEQFF.

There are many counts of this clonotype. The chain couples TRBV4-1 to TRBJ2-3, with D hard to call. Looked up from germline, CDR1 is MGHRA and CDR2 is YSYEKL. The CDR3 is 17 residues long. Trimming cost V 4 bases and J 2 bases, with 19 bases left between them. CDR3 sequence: CASSPSNSPFDTDTQYF. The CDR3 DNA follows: TGCGCCAGCAGCCCGTCGAACAGTCCGTTCGACACAGATACGCAGTATTTT.

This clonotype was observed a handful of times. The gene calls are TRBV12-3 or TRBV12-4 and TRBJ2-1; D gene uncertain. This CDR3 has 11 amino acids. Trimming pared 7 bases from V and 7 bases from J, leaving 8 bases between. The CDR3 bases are TGTGCCAGCACAGGTCGAAATGAGCAGTTCTTC. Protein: CASTGRNEQFF.

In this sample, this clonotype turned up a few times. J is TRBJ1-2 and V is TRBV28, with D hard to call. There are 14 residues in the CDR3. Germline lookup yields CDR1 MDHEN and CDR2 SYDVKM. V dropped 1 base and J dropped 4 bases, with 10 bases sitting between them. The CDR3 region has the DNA TGTGCCAGCAGTTTATATCGGGGTGCCTATGGCTACACCTTC. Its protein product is CASSLYRGAYGYTF.

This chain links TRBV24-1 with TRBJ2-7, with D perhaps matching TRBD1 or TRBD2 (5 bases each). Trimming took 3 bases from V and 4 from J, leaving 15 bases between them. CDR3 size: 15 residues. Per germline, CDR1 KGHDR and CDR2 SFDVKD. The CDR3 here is CATSDPRDGRYEQYF. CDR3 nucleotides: TGTGCCACCAGTGATCCCCGGGACGGCCGGTACGAGCAGTACTTC.

The CDR3 DNA is TGTGCCAGCAGTGCGGACTCCCTAGAAAGTACGCAGTATTTT. This codes for CASSADSLESTQYF. The chain has TRBV25-1 and TRBJ2-3; tentatively, D is TRBD2 (5 bases). The CDR3 runs to 14 residues. The germline V and J ends were trimmed by 4 bases and 8 bases, with 16 bases remaining between them. Germline CDR1 is MGHDK and CDR2 is SYGVNS.

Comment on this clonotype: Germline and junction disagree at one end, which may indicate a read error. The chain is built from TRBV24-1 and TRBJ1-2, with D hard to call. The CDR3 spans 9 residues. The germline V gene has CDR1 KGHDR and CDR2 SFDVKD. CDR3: CATGRILFF. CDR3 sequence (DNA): TGTGCCACCGGACGAATACTATTTTTC.

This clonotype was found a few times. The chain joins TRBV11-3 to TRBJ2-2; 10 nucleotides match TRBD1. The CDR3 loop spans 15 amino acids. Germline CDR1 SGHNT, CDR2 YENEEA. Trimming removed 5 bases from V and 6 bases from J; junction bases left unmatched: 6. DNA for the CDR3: TGTGCCAGCAGCCCTCGGACAGGGGGGCCCGGGGAGCTGTTTTTT. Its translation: CASSPRTGGPGELFF.

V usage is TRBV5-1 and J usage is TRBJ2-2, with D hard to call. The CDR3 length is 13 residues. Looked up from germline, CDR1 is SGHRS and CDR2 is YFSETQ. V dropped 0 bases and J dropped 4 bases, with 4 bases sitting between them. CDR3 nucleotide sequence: TGCGCCAGCAGCTTGGAAGCCACCGGGGAGCTGTTTTTT. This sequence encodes CASSLEATGELFF.

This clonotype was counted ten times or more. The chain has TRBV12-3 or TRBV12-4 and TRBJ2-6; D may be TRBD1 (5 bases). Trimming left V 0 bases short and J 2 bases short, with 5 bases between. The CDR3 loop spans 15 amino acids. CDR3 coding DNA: TGTGCCAGCAGTTTAGCCAGGGCTGGGGCCAACGTCCTGACTTTC. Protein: CASSLARAGANVLTF.

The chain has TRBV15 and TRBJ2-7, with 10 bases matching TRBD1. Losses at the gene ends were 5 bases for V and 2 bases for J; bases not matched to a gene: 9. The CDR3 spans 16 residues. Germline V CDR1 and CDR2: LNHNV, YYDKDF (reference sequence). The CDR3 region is CATSGGTGASPYEQYF. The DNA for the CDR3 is TGTGCCACCAGCGGGGGGACAGGGGCCTCTCCCTACGAGCAGTACTTC.

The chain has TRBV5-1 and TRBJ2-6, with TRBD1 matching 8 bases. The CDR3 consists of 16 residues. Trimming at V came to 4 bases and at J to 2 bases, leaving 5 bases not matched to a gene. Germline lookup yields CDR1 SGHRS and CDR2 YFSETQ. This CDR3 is CASSMQGATGANVLTF. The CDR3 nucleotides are TGCGCCAGCAGCATGCAGGGGGCGACTGGGGCCAACGTCCTGACTTTC.

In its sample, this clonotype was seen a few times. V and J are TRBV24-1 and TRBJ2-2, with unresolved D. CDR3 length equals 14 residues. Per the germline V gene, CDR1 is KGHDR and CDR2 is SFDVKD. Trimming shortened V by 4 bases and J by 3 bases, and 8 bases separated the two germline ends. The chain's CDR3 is CATSDPQYTGELFF. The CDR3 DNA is TGTGCCACCAGTGACCCGCAGTACACCGGGGAGCTGTTTTTT.

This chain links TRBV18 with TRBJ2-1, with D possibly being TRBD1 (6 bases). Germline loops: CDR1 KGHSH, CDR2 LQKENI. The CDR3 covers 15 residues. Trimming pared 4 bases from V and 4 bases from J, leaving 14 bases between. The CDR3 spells CASSRQTGTYNEQFF. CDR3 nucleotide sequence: TGTGCCAGCTCACGCCAGACAGGAACTTACAATGAGCAGTTCTTC. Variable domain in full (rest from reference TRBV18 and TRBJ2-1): NAGVMQNPRHLVRRRGQEARLRCSPMKGHSHVYWYRQLPEEGLKFMVYLQKENIIDESGMPKERFSAEFPKEGPSILRIQQVVRGDSAAYFCASSRQTGTYNEQFFGPGTRLTVL.